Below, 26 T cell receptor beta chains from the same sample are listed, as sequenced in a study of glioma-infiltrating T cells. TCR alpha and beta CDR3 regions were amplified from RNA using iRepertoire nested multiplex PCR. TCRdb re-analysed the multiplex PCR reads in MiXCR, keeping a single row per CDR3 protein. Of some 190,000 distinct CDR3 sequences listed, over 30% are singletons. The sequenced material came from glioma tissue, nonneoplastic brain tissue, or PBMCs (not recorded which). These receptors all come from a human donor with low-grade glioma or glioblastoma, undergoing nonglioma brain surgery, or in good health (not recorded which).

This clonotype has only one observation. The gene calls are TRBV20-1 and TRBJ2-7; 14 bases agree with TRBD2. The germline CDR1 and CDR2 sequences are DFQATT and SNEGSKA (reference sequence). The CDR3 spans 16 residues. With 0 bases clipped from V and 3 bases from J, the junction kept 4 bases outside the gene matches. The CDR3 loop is CSARDGTSGSIYEQYF. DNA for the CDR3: TGCAGTGCTAGAGACGGGACTAGCGGGAGTATCTACGAGCAGTACTTC.

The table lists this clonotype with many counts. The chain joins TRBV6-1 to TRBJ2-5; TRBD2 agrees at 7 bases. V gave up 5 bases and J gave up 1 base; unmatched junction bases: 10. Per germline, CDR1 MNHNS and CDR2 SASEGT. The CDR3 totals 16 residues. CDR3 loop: CASSSGPGGIQETQYF. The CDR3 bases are TGTGCCAGCAGTTCCGGACCCGGGGGGATCCAAGAGACCCAGTACTTC.

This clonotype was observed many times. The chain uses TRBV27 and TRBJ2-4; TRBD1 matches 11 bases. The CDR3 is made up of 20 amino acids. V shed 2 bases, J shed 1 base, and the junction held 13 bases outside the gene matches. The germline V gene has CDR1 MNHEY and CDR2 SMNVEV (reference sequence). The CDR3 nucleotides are TGTGCCAGCAGTTTAATCGGTCCGGACAGGGGGCGTGGGGCCAAAAACATTCAGTACTTC. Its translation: CASSLIGPDRGRGAKNIQYF.

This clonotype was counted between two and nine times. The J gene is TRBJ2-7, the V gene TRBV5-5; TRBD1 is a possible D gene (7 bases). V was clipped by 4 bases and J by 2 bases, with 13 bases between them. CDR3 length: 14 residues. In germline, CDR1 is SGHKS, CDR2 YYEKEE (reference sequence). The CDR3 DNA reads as TGTGCCAGCAGCCCCGGAGGGGGCGCCTACGAGCAGTACTTC. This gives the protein CASSPGGGAYEQYF.

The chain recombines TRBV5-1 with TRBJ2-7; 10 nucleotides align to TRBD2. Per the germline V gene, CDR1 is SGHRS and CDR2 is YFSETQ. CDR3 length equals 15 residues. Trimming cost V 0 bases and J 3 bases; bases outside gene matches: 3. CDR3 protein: CASSLVGTSDYEQYF. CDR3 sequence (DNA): TGCGCCAGCAGCTTGGTCGGGACTAGCGACTACGAGCAGTACTTC.

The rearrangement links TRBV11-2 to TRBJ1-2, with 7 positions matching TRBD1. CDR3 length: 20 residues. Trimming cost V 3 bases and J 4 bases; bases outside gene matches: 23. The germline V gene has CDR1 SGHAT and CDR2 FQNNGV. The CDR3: CASSFSINPAGGPKGYGYTF. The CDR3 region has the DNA TGTGCCAGCAGCTTCTCCATCAACCCCGCAGGGGGACCAAAAGGCTATGGCTACACCTTC.

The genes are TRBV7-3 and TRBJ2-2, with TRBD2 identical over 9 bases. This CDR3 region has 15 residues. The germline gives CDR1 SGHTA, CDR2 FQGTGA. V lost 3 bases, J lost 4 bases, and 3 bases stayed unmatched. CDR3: CASSFQTSGTGELFF. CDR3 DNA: TGTGCCAGCAGCTTCCAGACTAGCGGCACCGGGGAGCTGTTTTTT.

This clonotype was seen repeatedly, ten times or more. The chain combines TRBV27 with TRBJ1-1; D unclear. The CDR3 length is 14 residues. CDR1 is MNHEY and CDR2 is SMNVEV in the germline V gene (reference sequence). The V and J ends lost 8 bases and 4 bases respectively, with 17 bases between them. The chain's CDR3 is CASHAFRGSTEAFF. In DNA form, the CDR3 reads TGTGCCAGCCACGCGTTTCGGGGAAGCACTGAAGCTTTCTTT.

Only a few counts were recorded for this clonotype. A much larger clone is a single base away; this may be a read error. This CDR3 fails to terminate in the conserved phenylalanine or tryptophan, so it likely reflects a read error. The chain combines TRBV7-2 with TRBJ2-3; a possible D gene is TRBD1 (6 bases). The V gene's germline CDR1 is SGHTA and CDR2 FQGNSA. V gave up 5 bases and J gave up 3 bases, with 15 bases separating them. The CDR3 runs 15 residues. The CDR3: CASSLQGGRTDTQYL. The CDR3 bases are TGTGCCAGCAGCCTACAGGGTGGAAGGACAGATACGCAGTATCTT.

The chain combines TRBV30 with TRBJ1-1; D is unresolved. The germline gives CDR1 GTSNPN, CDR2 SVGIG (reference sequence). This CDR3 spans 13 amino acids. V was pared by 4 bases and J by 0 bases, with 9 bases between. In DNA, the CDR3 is TGTGCCTGGACCGTCGGGTTGAACACTGAAGCTTTCTTT. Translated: CAWTVGLNTEAFF. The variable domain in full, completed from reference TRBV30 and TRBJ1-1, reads SQTIHQWPATLVQPVGSPLSLECTVEGTSNPNLYWYRQAAGRGLQLLFYSVGIGQISSEVPQNLSASRPQDRQFILSSKKLLLSDSGFYLCAWTVGLNTEAFFGQGTRLTVV.

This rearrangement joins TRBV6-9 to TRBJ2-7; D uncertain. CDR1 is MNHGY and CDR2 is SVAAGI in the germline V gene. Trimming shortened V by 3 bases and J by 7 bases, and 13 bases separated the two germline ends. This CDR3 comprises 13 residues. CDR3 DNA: TGTGCCAGCAGTTACAGGTTTGGCAAAGAGCAGTACTTC. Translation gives CASSYRFGKEQYF.

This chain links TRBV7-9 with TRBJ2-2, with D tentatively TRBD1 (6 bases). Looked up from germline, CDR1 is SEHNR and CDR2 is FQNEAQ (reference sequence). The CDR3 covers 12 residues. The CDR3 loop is CSTKQGTGELFF. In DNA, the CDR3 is TGTTCCACCAAGCAGGGGACCGGGGAGCTGTTTTTT.

CDR3 protein: CASSLGTGRTKNIQYF. Written as DNA, the CDR3 is TGCGCCAGCAGCCTCGGGACAGGGCGGACCAAAAACATTCAGTACTTC. This chain uses TRBV4-1 with TRBJ2-4; TRBD1 aligns across 9 bases. The junction had 6 bases not matched to a gene; V was cut back by 4 bases and J by 2 bases. The V gene's germline CDR1 is MGHRA and CDR2 YSYEKL. The CDR3 is made up of 16 amino acids.

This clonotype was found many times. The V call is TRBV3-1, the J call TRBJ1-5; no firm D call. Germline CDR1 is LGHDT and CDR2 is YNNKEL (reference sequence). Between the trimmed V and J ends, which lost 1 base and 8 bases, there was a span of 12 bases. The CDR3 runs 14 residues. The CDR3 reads CASSQVWYSKPQHF. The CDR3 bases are TGTGCCAGCAGCCAAGTCTGGTATAGCAAGCCCCAGCATTTT.

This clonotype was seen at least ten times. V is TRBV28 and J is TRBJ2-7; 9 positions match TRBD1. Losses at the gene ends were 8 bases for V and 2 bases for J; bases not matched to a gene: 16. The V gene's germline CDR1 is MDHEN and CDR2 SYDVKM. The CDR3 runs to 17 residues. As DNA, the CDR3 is TGTGCCAGCCGAAGGGGGTCCCCGGGACAGGGAACCTACGAGCAGTACTTC. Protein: CASRRGSPGQGTYEQYF.

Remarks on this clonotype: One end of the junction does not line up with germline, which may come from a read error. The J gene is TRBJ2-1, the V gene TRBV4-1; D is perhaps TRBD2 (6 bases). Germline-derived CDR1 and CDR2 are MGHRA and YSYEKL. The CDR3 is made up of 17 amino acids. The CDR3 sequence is CASSQGPASVTYNEQFF. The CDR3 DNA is TGTGCCAGCAGCCAAGGGCCGGCTAGCGTGACTTACAATGAGCAGTTCTTC.

The CDR3 is CASTLLVGFADTQYF. CDR3 DNA sequence: TGTGCCAGCACCCTATTGGTAGGGTTCGCAGATACGCAGTATTTT. The chain combines TRBV7-2 with TRBJ2-3; D gene unclear. The CDR3 is made up of 15 amino acids. Per the germline V gene, CDR1 is SGHTA and CDR2 is FQGNSA. V lost 7 bases and J 4 bases, leaving 18 bases between the germline ends.

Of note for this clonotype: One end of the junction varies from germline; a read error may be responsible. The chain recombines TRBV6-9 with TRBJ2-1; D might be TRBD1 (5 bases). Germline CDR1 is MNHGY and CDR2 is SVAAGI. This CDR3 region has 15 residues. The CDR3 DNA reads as TGTGCCAGCAGTCTACAGGCTGGCCGTTACACTGAGCAGTTCTTC. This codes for CASSLQAGRYTEQFF.

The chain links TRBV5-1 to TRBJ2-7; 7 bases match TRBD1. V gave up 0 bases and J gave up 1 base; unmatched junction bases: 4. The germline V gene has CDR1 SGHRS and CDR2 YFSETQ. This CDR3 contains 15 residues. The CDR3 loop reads CASSLGQGLSYEQYF. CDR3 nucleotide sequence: TGCGCCAGCAGCTTGGGACAGGGTCTTTCCTACGAGCAGTACTTC.

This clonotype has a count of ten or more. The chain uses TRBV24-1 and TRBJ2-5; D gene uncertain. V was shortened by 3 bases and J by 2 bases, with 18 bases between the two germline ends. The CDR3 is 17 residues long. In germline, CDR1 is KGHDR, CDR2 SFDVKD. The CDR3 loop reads CATSDRPRAETQETQYF. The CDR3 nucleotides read TGTGCCACCAGTGATCGACCTCGAGCAGAAACGCAAGAGACCCAGTACTTC.

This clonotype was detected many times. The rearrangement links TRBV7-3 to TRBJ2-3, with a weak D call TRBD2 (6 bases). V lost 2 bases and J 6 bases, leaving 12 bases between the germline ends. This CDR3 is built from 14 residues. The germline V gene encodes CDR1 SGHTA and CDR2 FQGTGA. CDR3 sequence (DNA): TGTGCCAGCAGCTTATCCCCGCTAGCGGATACGCAGTATTTT. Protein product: CASSLSPLADTQYF. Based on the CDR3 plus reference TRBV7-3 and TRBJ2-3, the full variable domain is GAGVSQTPSNKVTEKGKYVELRCDPISGHTALYWYRQSLGQGPEFLIYFQGTGAADDSGLPNDRFFAVRPEGSVSTLKIQRTERGDSAVYLCASSLSPLADTQYFGPGTRLTVL.

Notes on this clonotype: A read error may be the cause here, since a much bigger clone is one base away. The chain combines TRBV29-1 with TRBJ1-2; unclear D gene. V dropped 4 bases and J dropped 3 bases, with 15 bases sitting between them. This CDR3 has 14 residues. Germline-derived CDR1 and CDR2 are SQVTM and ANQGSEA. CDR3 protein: CSVVECGFDYGYTF. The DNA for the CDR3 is TGCAGCGTTGTAGAGTGCGGGTTCGACTATGGCTACACCTTC.

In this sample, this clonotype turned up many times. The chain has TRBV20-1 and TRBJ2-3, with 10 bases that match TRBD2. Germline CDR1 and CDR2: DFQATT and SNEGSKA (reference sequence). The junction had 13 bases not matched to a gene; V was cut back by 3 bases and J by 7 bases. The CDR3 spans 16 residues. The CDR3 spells CSASVRAGGPTYTQYF. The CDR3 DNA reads TGCAGTGCTAGTGTCCGAGCGGGAGGGCCCACGTATACGCAGTATTTT.

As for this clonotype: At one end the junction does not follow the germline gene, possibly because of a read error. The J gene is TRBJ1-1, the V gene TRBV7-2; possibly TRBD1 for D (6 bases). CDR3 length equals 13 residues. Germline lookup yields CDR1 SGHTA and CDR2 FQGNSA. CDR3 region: CDSSFGQNTEASF. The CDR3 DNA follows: TGTGACAGCAGCTTTGGACAGAACACTGAGGCTTCCTTT.

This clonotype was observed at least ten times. The CDR3: CASSLDLSPGIQYF. DNA for the CDR3: TGTGCCAGCAGCTTAGATCTGTCACCGGGCATTCAGTACTTC. The genes are TRBV7-2 and TRBJ2-4; no clear D. The CDR3 loop spans 14 amino acids. V lost 1 base to trimming and J lost 9 bases, with 13 bases between them. Germline CDR1 SGHTA, CDR2 FQGNSA.

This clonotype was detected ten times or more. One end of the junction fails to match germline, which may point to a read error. The CDR3 sequence is CASSLAHGGETQYF. The CDR3 DNA is TGTGCTAGCAGCTTAGCGCACGGGGGAGAGACCCAGTACTTC. The gene calls are TRBV7-7 and TRBJ2-5; tentative D call: TRBD2 (6 bases). CDR1 is SSHAT, CDR2 FNYEAQ, per germline (reference sequence). The CDR3 is 14 residues long.